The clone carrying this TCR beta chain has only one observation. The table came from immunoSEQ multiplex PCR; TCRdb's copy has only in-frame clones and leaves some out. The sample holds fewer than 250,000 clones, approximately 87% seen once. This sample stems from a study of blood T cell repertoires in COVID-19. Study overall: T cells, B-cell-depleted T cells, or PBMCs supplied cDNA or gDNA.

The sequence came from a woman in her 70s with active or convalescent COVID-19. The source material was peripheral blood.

CDR3 in DNA: TGCGCCAGCAGCTTCCAAGGGGCGGACACTGAAGCTTTCTTT. Protein product: CASSFQGADTEAFF. This sequence joins TRBV5-1 and TRBJ1-1; D is possibly TRBD1 (5 bases). V was clipped by 2 bases and J by 3 bases, with 11 bases between them. The CDR3 totals 14 residues. Germline CDR1 and CDR2: SGHRS and YFSETQ. The whole variable domain, remainder taken from reference TRBV5-1 and TRBJ1-1, is KAGVTQTPRYLIKTRGQQVTLSCSPISGHRSVSWYQQTPGQGLQFLFEYFSETQRNKGNFPGRFSGRQFSNSRSEMNVSTLELGDSALYLCASSFQGADTEAFFGQGTRLTVV.